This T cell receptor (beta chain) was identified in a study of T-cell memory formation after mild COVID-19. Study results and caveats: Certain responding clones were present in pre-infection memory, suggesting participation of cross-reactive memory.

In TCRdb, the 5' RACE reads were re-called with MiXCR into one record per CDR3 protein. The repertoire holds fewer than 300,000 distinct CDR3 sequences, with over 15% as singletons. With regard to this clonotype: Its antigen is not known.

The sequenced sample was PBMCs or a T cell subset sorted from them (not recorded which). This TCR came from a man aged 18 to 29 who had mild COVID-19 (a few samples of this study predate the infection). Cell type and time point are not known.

The CDR3 bases are TGCGCCAGCAGCCGAGATGGAACAATACAAGAGACCCAGTACTTC. Translating gives CASSRDGTIQETQYF. V usage is TRBV4-3 and J usage is TRBJ2-5; D gene unclear. The germline CDR1 and CDR2 sequences are LGHNA and YSLEER. The CDR3 covers 15 residues. Trimming removed 4 bases from V and 2 bases from J, with 14 bases in between.